Listed below are T cell receptor beta chains from one sample, sequenced in a study of T-cell memory formation after mild COVID-19. Using its own MiXCR run on the 5' RACE reads, TCRdb lists one record per CDR3 protein. The sample lists fewer than 150,000 distinct CDR3 sequences, about 6% seen once, with 2% to 2.5% in the top ten. Sequencing was done on a sample of PBMCs or a T cell subset sorted from them (not recorded which). Receptors were obtained from an adult woman who had mild COVID-19 (a few samples of this study predate the infection). Cell type and time point are not known. Each CDR3 is given with its conserved first and last residue. Each record gives: D gene, V gene, clone size, J gene, CDR3 length, CDR3 DNA, CDR3 protein. The D gene is left open where the match is weak. Not all rows give a size; the values are once, few, many and, for expanded clones, a class.

>TRBD1|TRBV2|many|TRBJ2-3|16
TGTGCCAGCAGTGCCGACAGGGGGCTTGGCACAGATACGCAGTATTTT
CASSADRGLGTDTQYF
>TRBD1|TRBV5-1|-|TRBJ2-6|18
TGCGCCAGCAGCCCCTATACAGGGGGCATAGCTGGGGCCAACGTCCTGACTTTC
CASSPYTGGIAGANVLTF
>TRBD2|TRBV11-2|few|TRBJ2-1|15
TGTGCCAGCAGCGATAGCGGGAAAGGTTACAATGAGCAGTTCTTC
CASSDSGKGYNEQFF
>-|TRBV20-1|many|TRBJ1-2|13
TGCAGTGCCGTCGACAGATACGTGGACGGCTACACCTTC
CSAVDRYVDGYTF
>-|TRBV7-9|few|TRBJ1-4|13
TGTGCCAGCAGCTTGGGCGTATTGGAAAAACTGTTTTTT
CASSLGVLEKLFF
>TRBD2|TRBV10-3|few|TRBJ2-7|14
TGTGCCATCAGGTTAGCGGGAGGGCCCTACGAGCAGTACTTC
CAIRLAGGPYEQYF
>TRBD2|TRBV12-3/TRBV12-4|-|TRBJ2-3|16
TGTGCCAGCAGTTTCGGCAGCGGGAGGGCCACAGATACGCAGTATTTT
CASSFGSGRATDTQYF
>TRBD2|TRBV30|-|TRBJ2-7|12
TGTGCCTGGACTAGCGGGAACGTCGAGCAGTACTTC
CAWTSGNVEQYF
>-|TRBV5-5|many|TRBJ1-2|13
TGTGCCAGCAGCTTGGGCGGGAACTATGGCTACACCTTC
CASSLGGNYGYTF
>TRBD2|TRBV10-3|many|TRBJ2-1|18
TGTGCCATCAGTGACCCAGAAAGAGCGGGAGCTTCCTACAATGAGCAGTTCTTC
CAISDPERAGASYNEQFF
>TRBD2|TRBV12-3/TRBV12-4|many|TRBJ2-3|15
TGTGCCAGCAGTTTAGCTAGCGGGTCCACAGATACGCAGTATTTT
CASSLASGSTDTQYF
>-|TRBV7-3|many|TRBJ2-5|14
TGTGCCAGCAGCTTAATTCACGGACGGGAGACCCAGTACTTC
CASSLIHGRETQYF
>TRBD2|TRBV12-3/TRBV12-4|few|TRBJ2-1|15
TGTGCCAGCAGTCCGGGCCTCCTGGGAGGGAATGAGCAGTTCTTC
CASSPGLLGGNEQFF
>TRBD2|TRBV4-2|few|TRBJ2-1|16
TGTGCCAGCAGCTCCCTAGCGGGGGGGTCCTACAATGAGCAGTTCTTC
CASSSLAGGSYNEQFF
>-|TRBV24-1|-|TRBJ1-1|13
TGTGCCACCAGTGATTCCTCTGTCACTGAAGCTTTCTTT
CATSDSSVTEAFF
>TRBD1|TRBV5-1|-|TRBJ2-3|16
TGCGCCAGCAGCTCGGAGACAGGGTTAAGCACAGATACGCAGTATTTT
CASSSETGLSTDTQYF
>-|TRBV7-9|many|TRBJ2-1|11
TGTGCCAGCAGCCGATACAATGAGCAGTTCTTC
CASSRYNEQFF
>TRBD1|TRBV6-6|many|TRBJ2-7|12
TGTGCCAGCAGCGGGACAGCCTACGAGCAGTACTTC
CASSGTAYEQYF
>-|TRBV12-3/TRBV12-4|many|TRBJ2-1|13
TGTGCCAGCAGCCGACAGGAATCCAATGAGCAGTTCTTC
CASSRQESNEQFF
>TRBD1|TRBV25-1|-|TRBJ2-3|16
TGTGCCAGCAGTCCTCTTGGGACAGGGTGGACAGATACGCAGTATTTT
CASSPLGTGWTDTQYF
>TRBD2|TRBV7-2|few|TRBJ2-3|16
TGTGCCAGCAGCTTAACCGGGACTAGCGGCACAGATACGCAGTATTTT
CASSLTGTSGTDTQYF
>-|TRBV12-3/TRBV12-4|few|TRBJ2-1|17
TGTGCCAGCAGTTCGCACCCCGCCCGCCGCTTATACAATGAGCAGTTCTTC
CASSSHPARRLYNEQFF
>-|TRBV5-1|-|TRBJ2-7|15
TGCGCCAGCAGCTTGCGAGGCGGGGGCATTGACGAGCAGTACTTC
CASSLRGGGIDEQYF
>-|TRBV30|many|TRBJ2-7|13
TGTGCCTGCCCCGTAGGGAGCTCCTACGAGCAGTACTTC
CACPVGSSYEQYF
>-|TRBV2|-|TRBJ2-7|13
TGTGCCAGCAGTGAACAACAGACCTACGAGCAGTACTTC
CASSEQQTYEQYF
>TRBD1|TRBV5-1|many|TRBJ2-5|15
TGCGCCAGCAGCTTCCGGACAGGGTCGAGGGAGACCCAGTACTTC
CASSFRTGSRETQYF
>TRBD1|TRBV27|-|TRBJ1-6|15
TGTGCCAGCAGTCAGGGGGGACAGGGGAGTTCACCCCTCCACTTT
CASSQGGQGSSPLHF
>TRBD2|TRBV7-3|few|TRBJ2-7|15
TGTGCCAGCAGCGTATCTAGCGGGGGGCCTTACGAGCAGTACTTC
CASSVSSGGPYEQYF
>-|TRBV20-1|-|TRBJ1-1|13
TGCAGTGCTACAGGGCGGGGGAACACTGAAGCTTTCTTT
CSATGRGNTEAFF
>-|TRBV6-6|few|TRBJ1-1|12
TGTGCCAGCAGTTACCAAGGACGGGAAGCTTTCTTT
CASSYQGREAFF
>-|TRBV4-2|-|TRBJ2-3|15
TGTGCCAGCAGCCAAGCCAGGGACCTCACAGATACGCAGTATTTT
CASSQARDLTDTQYF
>-|TRBV11-2|few|TRBJ2-1|15
TGTGCCAGCAGGACCGGGACCTCAACCTACAATGAGCAGTTCTTC
CASRTGTSTYNEQFF
>TRBD2|TRBV7-2|-|TRBJ2-7|18
TGTGCCAGCAGCTCGAGTCCTAGCGGGAGGTGGGCCCCCTACGAGCAGTACTTC
CASSSSPSGRWAPYEQYF
>TRBD1|TRBV2|few|TRBJ2-1|13
TGTGCCGGTTCCGGGACAGGGGTCTATGAGCAGTTCTTC
CAGSGTGVYEQFF
>-|TRBV20-1|many|TRBJ2-2|15
TGCAGTGCTAGGCCCTCCAGCAGTCCCTCCGGGGAGCTGTTTTTT
CSARPSSSPSGELFF
>TRBD2|TRBV12-3/TRBV12-4|many|TRBJ2-1|15
TGTGCCAGCAGGTCTACGGGGGGGCCAAACAATGAGCAGTTCTTC
CASRSTGGPNNEQFF
>-|TRBV19|-|TRBJ1-2|13
TGTGCCAGTACCCCCAGGGGAGGCTATGGCTACACCTTC
CASTPRGGYGYTF
>TRBD1|TRBV5-5|-|TRBJ1-1|15
TGTGCCAGCAGCTTGGAAGGGACAGGGAACGCTGAAGCTTTCTTT
CASSLEGTGNAEAFF
>-|TRBV3-1|-|TRBJ1-5|13
TGTGCCAGCAGCCAACCGGGGAATCAGCCCCAGCATTTT
CASSQPGNQPQHF
>-|TRBV29-1|few|TRBJ1-2|12
TGCAGCGCCCTGATGGGTAACTATGGCTACACCTTC
CSALMGNYGYTF